One sample yielded the 19 T cell receptor beta chains listed below, sequenced in a study of cytomegalovirus exposure and HLA in healthy donors. 13 Jbeta primers and 60 Vbeta primers were used for the PCR. Profiled with immunoSEQ multiplex PCR; TCRdb holds only in-frame clones, not every one. The table includes 50,000 or so clones, approximately 86% detected once. The sample consisted of PBMCs. These receptors were taken from a woman under 30 in good health and CMV-seronegative.

The V gene is TRBV27, the J gene TRBJ2-5; D may be TRBD2 (6 bases). This CDR3 comprises 15 residues. Trimming pared 4 bases from V and 1 base from J, leaving 13 bases between. Germline V gene sequence: CDR1 MNHEY, CDR2 SMNVEV (reference sequence). CDR3 coding DNA: TGTGCCAGCAGTTGGCGGGGAGGCTCCCAAGAGACCCAGTACTTC. This encodes CASSWRGGSQETQYF.

The chain employs TRBV6-1 and TRBJ2-3, with 14 positions matching TRBD2. Trimming removed 4 bases from V and 5 bases from J; junction bases left unmatched: 2. The CDR3 loop spans 15 amino acids. Germline V CDR1 and CDR2: MNHNS, SASEGT. CDR3 in DNA: TGTGCCAGCAGTGGACTAGCGGGAGGGGGAGATACGCAGTATTTT. Its translation is CASSGLAGGGDTQYF.

The chain is built from TRBV27 and TRBJ2-2; D perhaps matches TRBD2 (5 bases). CDR1 and CDR2 (germline): MNHEY, SMNVEV (reference sequence). The CDR3 length is 17 residues. V lost 7 bases and J 3 bases, leaving 21 bases between the germline ends. CDR3 in amino acids: CASKELASNGYTGELFF. The CDR3 bases are TGTGCCAGCAAAGAGTTGGCTAGCAACGGATACACCGGGGAGCTGTTTTTT.

J is TRBJ2-2 and V is TRBV5-4; TRBD1 is a possible D gene (6 bases). The CDR3 runs 16 residues. The germline CDR1 and CDR2 sequences are SGHNT and YYREEE (reference sequence). Trimming pared 2 bases from V and 3 bases from J, leaving 14 bases between. The CDR3 loop reads CASSLAGTMDTGELFF. The CDR3 DNA reads as TGTGCCAGCAGCTTAGCCGGGACAATGGACACCGGGGAGCTGTTTTTT.

This clone showed up just a few times. The rearrangement links TRBV19 to TRBJ1-4; tentatively, D is TRBD1 (5 bases). The V gene's germline CDR1 is LNHDA and CDR2 SQIVND (reference sequence). This CDR3 spans 15 amino acids. V lost 3 bases, J lost 8 bases, and 16 bases lay in between. This chain's CDR3 is CASSMDTSAREKLFF. For the CDR3, the DNA is TGTGCCAGTAGTATGGACACTTCCGCAAGAGAAAAACTGTTTTTT.

The rearrangement uses TRBV7-3 and TRBJ2-7, with 11 positions matching TRBD2. V lost 4 bases and J lost 6; bases outside the gene matches: 11. CDR1 SGHTA and CDR2 FQGTGA come from the germline V gene. The CDR3 is 16 residues long. Here the CDR3 DNA reads TGTGCCAGCAGCTCATCTAGCGGGAGGCGTCGGAGCGAGCAGTACTTC. Protein: CASSSSSGRRRSEQYF.

The V and J genes are TRBV5-1 and TRBJ2-3; 10 bases are a match to TRBD1. V lost 3 bases and J lost 4; bases outside the gene matches: 2. This CDR3 spans 14 amino acids. Germline V CDR1 and CDR2: SGHRS, YFSETQ. The CDR3 DNA follows: TGCGCCAGCAGCTCCGGGACAGGGGCAGATACGCAGTATTTT. It specifies CASSSGTGADTQYF.

To note about this clone: The junction and the germline gene differ at one end; a read error may be behind it. The V and J genes are TRBV28 and TRBJ2-4; a weak D match, TRBD2 (7 bases). Per the germline V gene, CDR1 is MDHEN and CDR2 is SYDVKM. The length of the CDR3 is 15 residues. This chain's CDR3 is CASSPLGGEGNSQYF. In DNA, the CDR3 is TGTGCCAGCAGTCCCCTAGGGGGGGAGGGAAACAGTCAGTACTTC.

V and J are TRBV28 and TRBJ1-2, with 10 positions matching TRBD1. CDR3 length: 17 residues. CDR1 is MDHEN, CDR2 SYDVKM, per germline. The J segment lost 0 bases and the V segment lost 6 bases, leaving 10 bases of the junction unmatched. The CDR3 coding sequence is TGTGCCAGCAGGCGGGTTGGACAGGGGGAGTCTAACTATGGCTACACCTTC. It codes for CASRRVGQGESNYGYTF.

The chain joins TRBV7-9 to TRBJ1-4; perhaps TRBD1 as D (6 bases). This CDR3 is 17 amino acids long. V lost 4 bases and J 7 bases, leaving 22 bases between the germline ends. In germline, CDR1 is SEHNR, CDR2 FQNEAQ (reference sequence). CDR3 sequence reads: CASSSPGQLQLSEKLFF. The DNA for the CDR3 is TGTGCCAGCAGCTCCCCTGGACAGCTCCAACTGAGTGAAAAACTGTTTTTT.

This chain uses TRBV10-3 with TRBJ2-3; a weak D match, TRBD2 (5 bases). The V and J ends lost 10 bases and 2 bases respectively, with 22 bases between them. Germline V gene sequence: CDR1 ENHRY, CDR2 SYGVKD. The CDR3 has 16 amino acids. The CDR3 protein is CAKPLGGQIYTDTQYF. CDR3 DNA sequence: TGTGCCAAACCGCTCGGAGGCCAAATCTACACAGATACGCAGTATTTT.

A word on this clone: Other DNA sequences of this sample code for an identical CDR3. The chain carries TRBV27 and TRBJ2-1; the D gene is possibly TRBD2 (5 bases). CDR1 is MNHEY, CDR2 SMNVEV, per germline (reference sequence). V lost 5 bases, J lost 0 bases, and 11 bases lay in between. The CDR3 runs 15 residues. The CDR3 sequence: CASSRSGSSYNEQFF. For the CDR3, the DNA is TGTGCCAGCAGTCGTAGTGGGAGCTCCTACAATGAGCAGTTCTTC.

The V call is TRBV7-3, the J call TRBJ1-3; 10 nucleotides agree with TRBD1. Germline loops: CDR1 SGHTA, CDR2 FQGTGA. This CDR3 region has 18 residues. V was pared by 5 bases and J by 0 bases, with 10 bases of the junction left unmatched. DNA of the CDR3: TGTGCCAGCAGCCCCCGGGGACAGGGGTCCGTCTCTGGAAACACCATATATTTT. Translating it yields CASSPRGQGSVSGNTIYF.

This clone came up a few times. The chain couples TRBV27 to TRBJ2-1; 11 nucleotides match TRBD2. V shed 6 bases, J shed 4 bases, and the junction held 8 bases outside the gene matches. CDR3 length equals 16 residues. CDR1 and CDR2 from the germline V gene are MNHEY and SMNVEV (reference sequence). The CDR3 here is CASSTGASGRYNEQFF. The CDR3 DNA is TGTGCCAGCAGCACTGGGGCTAGCGGGAGGTACAATGAGCAGTTCTTC.

J is TRBJ1-2 and V is TRBV5-1; the D gene is possibly TRBD1 (6 bases). Germline V lookup: CDR1 SGHRS, CDR2 YFSETQ. The V end was cut by 1 base, the J end by 4 bases, with 11 bases between. The CDR3 is made up of 14 amino acids. This CDR3 is CASSLIPDSYGYTF. In nucleotides, the CDR3 is TGCGCCAGCAGCTTGATACCGGACAGCTATGGCTACACCTTC.

This clone appeared a single time. The J gene is TRBJ1-2, the V gene TRBV27; 9 bases match TRBD1. V shed 5 bases and J 4 bases; nucleotides not matched to a gene: 2. This CDR3 is built from 13 residues. The V gene's germline CDR1 is MNHEY and CDR2 SMNVEV (reference sequence). The CDR3 nucleotides are TGTGCCAGCAGTCCGACAGGGGGCTATGGCTACACCTTC. The encoded protein is CASSPTGGYGYTF.

This clone occurred a few times. The rearrangement links TRBV5-1 to TRBJ1-4, with D perhaps matching TRBD1 (5 bases). Germline CDR1 is SGHRS and CDR2 is YFSETQ. The CDR3 contains 14 residues. Trimming pared 0 bases from V and 2 bases from J, leaving 5 bases between. The CDR3 region has the DNA TGCGCCAGCAGCTTGGGACAGACTAATGAAAAACTGTTTTTT. Translation gives CASSLGQTNEKLFF.

The chain couples TRBV28 to TRBJ1-1; the D gene is possibly TRBD1 (5 bases). This CDR3 contains 13 residues. Trimming took off 6 bases at V and 5 bases at J, with 13 bases between the two ends. Germline V gene data show CDR1 as MDHEN and CDR2 as SYDVKM. The CDR3: CASRPKGQTEAFF. CDR3 nucleotide sequence: TGTGCCAGCAGACCGAAGGGGCAAACTGAAGCTTTCTTT.

This clone turned up a few times. The J gene is TRBJ2-1, the V gene TRBV10-3; 11 nucleotides align to TRBD2. CDR1 and CDR2 from the germline V gene are ENHRY and SYGVKD. The CDR3 contains 16 residues. The V gene end was trimmed by 6 bases and the J gene end by 4 bases; junction bases not matched to a gene: 8. CDR3 sequence reads: CAISPKGTSGYNEQFF. CDR3 in DNA: TGTGCCATCAGCCCTAAAGGGACTAGCGGATACAATGAGCAGTTCTTC.